This T cell receptor beta chain stems from a study of shared clonotypes between healthy human individuals (dated by TCRdb to 2020 to 2021). Turning to the overall study: The cohort included three men and a couple of women between 18 and 49 years of age. Libraries were prepared and TCR repertoires were sequenced by different laboratories using diverse techniques, in order to increase sequencing depth and limit assay-specific biases. Between about 0.9 and 9 billion PBMCs per donor were obtained by leukapheresis. For each donor, CD4 naive and CD4 memory were each given three plates, CD8 naive was given two plates, and CD8 memory was given one plate. The study deeply sequenced blood TCR repertoires of five healthy adults to estimate repertoire size and the extent of clonotype sharing between individuals. What the authors observed across the whole study: Incomplete sequencing was indicated by rarefaction of sorted-subset datasets, despite the large sequencing depth. Larger estimated clonotype richness was generally found for naive subsets than for memory subsets. Roughly 5.2% of naive CD4, 3.5% of naive CD8, around 2.3% of memory CD4, and roughly 0.4% of memory CD8 clonotypes were shared across several donors. Compared with non-shared clonotypes, the clonotypes found in all four sorted-subset donors had higher generation probabilities. Pairwise subsampling indicated that sequencing depth was expected to affect the degree of clonotype sharing among donors. Sampling was restricted to blood, and TCR repertoires in tissues likely differ from the TCR repertoires found in blood. Because the study included only a small number of donors, the genetic and exposure-history diversity represented was limited.

Using the deep immunoSEQ assay, TCR CDR3 regions were amplified from genomic DNA by multiplex PCR. Extracted genomic DNA from each cell subset was distributed evenly across all wells of several immunoSEQ 96-well plates, and each plate was treated as a replicate. For sorted subsets, approximately 0.2 ug of genomic DNA, equivalent to roughly 30,000 T cell genomes, went into each replicate PCR. Purified libraries were measured with a Qubit 3.0 fluorometer, size-checked on a Bioanalyzer 2100, and measured again with the KAPA Library Quantification kit. Every immunoSEQ 96-well plate was sequenced on a dedicated single-read 150-cycle Illumina NextSeq 550 flow cell. The paper's processing steps were these. Because the immunoSEQ output held only junctional sequences and lacked quality scores, the filtering could not match the filtering applied to full-length reads. Sequences were annotated with PyIR, a Python wrapper for IgBLAST v1.9, using IMGT germline references to assign V/J genes and CDR3. Reads with weak V/J assignments (E-value above 1e-6), missing CDR3, stop codons, out-of-frame junctions, or ambiguous translated residues were removed. V3J clonotypes were defined by identical inferred V gene, J gene, and CDR3 amino acid sequence. Percentage overlap between repertoires was calculated by dividing the number of shared unique clonotypes by the size of the smaller repertoire. Three approaches were used to assess repertoire richness: RTK rarefaction, the Chao1 estimator, and Recon v2.1 estimates of unobserved clonotypes. Generation probabilities were computed with OLGA for all TCRbeta clonotypes obtained by the gDNA method from several donors. In its TCRdb copy, this immuneACCESS table keeps in-frame sequences only and misses some clones. Where compared with another copy, unresolved V genes explain less than half of these, and the others have no known cause. V and J calls and clone size are those listed in that table; D and trimming were worked out from the DNA. A total of roughly 640,000 clones appear in this sample, less than 85% of them only once. Together, the top ten hold about 1.8% of the sample.

CDR1 and CDR2, per the germline V gene, are SGHNT and YENEEA. The trim is 0 bases for V and 3 bases for J, with a gap of 15 bases between the germline ends. The CDR3 has 17 amino acids, counting the end cysteine and phenylalanine. The read is trimmed to its CDR3 DNA, 51 bases read in frame from base 1. The donors were healthy, HIV-negative adults with no recently reported acute infections or vaccinations. All donors were Caucasian adults living in Nashville, Tennessee, USA. CD4+ T cells were enriched by magnetic negative selection; naive cells were then positively selected on CD45RA, and the negative fraction formed the memory subset. Blood was collected by leukapheresis, and PBMCs were isolated by Ficoll-Histopaque density gradient centrifugation and then cryopreserved in liquid nitrogen vapor phase. Analytical flow cytometry was used to check the purity and quantity of every magnetically sorted T cell population. From each sorted fraction, genomic DNA was isolated and quantified by UV absorbance on a Nanodrop 2000c.

Comments on this clone: The antigen it binds to is not known. Per-base quality was not reported, and no clone a single base away is much larger than it. The identical CDR3 is also encoded by other nucleotide sequences in the sample.

The chain was built from TRBV11-3 and TRBJ2-1; the D gene is possibly TRBD1 or TRBD2, with 5 bases matching each. The sequencing input was memory CD4+ T cells sorted from blood. The cell subset or site label, as the study defines it: CD45RA-negative fraction. The clonotype comes from a woman in her thirties in good health. The DNA reads as follows: TGTGCCAGCAGCTTAGATTCCGGGGCTGGGGGCTACAATGAGCAGTTCTTC. It specifies CASSLDSGAGGYNEQFF.